These 19 T cell receptor beta chains share one sample of origin, sequenced in a study of beta chain features in type 1 diabetes. Whole-study results and caveats: Patients with Type 1 diabetes showed moderately but significantly shorter TCRB CDR3s in all four CD4+ subsets.

Expressed TCRB transcripts got sequenced, as all isolated RNA was reverse transcribed. The protocol was immunoSEQ multiplex PCR, while the TCRdb copy is restricted to in-frame clones and leaves out a portion. Among about 41,000 clones listed, about 66% were seen once. These receptors lack a known antigen. Sequenced material: Tregs from blood. The receptors were gathered from a man younger than 45 with type 1 diabetes. Some clones in this sample may be carry-over from other donors' samples.

This clone showed up just once. The genes are TRBV23-1 and TRBJ2-3; possible D gene TRBD1, 6 bases. TRBV23-1 is labeled an ORF, and its function is uncertain. Trimming pared 3 bases from V and 0 bases from J, leaving 10 bases between. The CDR3 loop spans 15 amino acids. DNA for the CDR3: TGCGCCAGCAGTCAGATGGGGGCTAGCACAGATACGCAGTATTTT. As protein: CASSQMGASTDTQYF.

This sequence joins TRBV5-4 and TRBJ2-7; 9 bases are a match to TRBD1. CDR1 is SGHNT, CDR2 YYREEE, per germline (reference sequence). V was clipped by 0 bases and J by 4 bases; unmatched bases: 5. This CDR3 comprises 15 residues. CDR3 residues: CASSLGWTGDYEQYF. As DNA, the CDR3 is TGTGCCAGCAGCTTGGGGTGGACAGGGGATTACGAGCAGTACTTC.

In its sample, this clone was seen a few times. The CDR3 DNA is TGTGCCAGCAGCTTACCGGGGACCGGGGAGCTGTTTTTT. This codes for CASSLPGTGELFF. The gene calls are TRBV7-3 and TRBJ2-2, with D perhaps TRBD2 (5 bases). With 2 bases removed from V and 5 bases from J, the gap between germline ends came to 6 bases. The germline gives CDR1 SGHTA, CDR2 FQGTGA. The CDR3 consists of 13 residues.

The CDR3 DNA sequence: TGTGCCAGCTCTCCCGGGACTAGCGGTGAGCAGTTCTTC. Translation gives CASSPGTSGEQFF. The chain recombines TRBV18 with TRBJ2-1, with TRBD2 identical over 11 bases. Trimming at V came to 6 bases and at J to 9 bases, leaving 4 bases not matched to a gene. Germline V lookup: CDR1 KGHSH, CDR2 LQKENI. This CDR3 spans 13 amino acids.

The gene calls are TRBV6-6 and TRBJ1-5; TRBD1 agrees at 8 bases. Germline V gene lookup returns CDR1 MNHNY and CDR2 SVGAGI (reference sequence). The CDR3 sequence is 15 residues long. The V and J ends lost 4 bases and 4 bases, in that order; junction bases with no gene match: 6. CDR3: CASSSRQGRNQPQHF. The CDR3 DNA follows: TGTGCCAGCAGTTCGAGACAGGGGCGGAATCAGCCCCAGCATTTT.

The gene calls are TRBV5-1 and TRBJ1-1, with D possibly TRBD1 on 6 matching bases. CDR3 length equals 15 residues. CDR1 and CDR2 (germline): SGHRS, YFSETQ. Trimming pared 2 bases from V and 8 bases from J, leaving 19 bases between. The CDR3, as DNA: TGCGCCAGCAGCTTCAAGACAGGACTTTCTATGGAAGCTTTCTTT. Its protein product is CASSFKTGLSMEAFF.

This rearrangement joins TRBV27 to TRBJ2-7; no definite D call. V lost 2 bases and J lost 4, with 15 bases in between. This CDR3 is 15 amino acids long. Germline V gene data show CDR1 as MNHEY and CDR2 as SMNVEV (reference sequence). The CDR3 region has the DNA TGTGCCAGCAGTTTACAGGCCAGTGGCCCATACGAGCAGTACTTC. Translation gives CASSLQASGPYEQYF.

This clone was seen a handful of times. This chain uses TRBV5-4 with TRBJ2-1, with TRBD2 identical over 13 bases. The germline gives CDR1 SGHNT, CDR2 YYREEE (reference sequence). The CDR3 contains 15 residues. V shed 1 base, J shed 8 bases, and the junction held 3 bases outside the gene matches. CDR3 sequence reads: CASSLTSGGAHEQFF. CDR3 bases: TGTGCCAGCAGCTTGACTAGCGGGGGGGCCCATGAGCAGTTCTTC.

The chain carries TRBV9 and TRBJ2-7, with 10 bases fitting TRBD1. Trimming removed 4 bases from V and 3 bases from J; junction bases left unmatched: 10. Germline loops: CDR1 SGDLS, CDR2 YYNGEE. The CDR3 sequence is 16 residues long. The CDR3 loop is CASSTLPGQGIYEQYF. CDR3 nucleotides: TGTGCCAGCAGCACCCTTCCGGGACAGGGGATCTACGAGCAGTACTTC. The full variable domain, in which reference TRBV9 and TRBJ2-7 provide the parts outside the CDR3, is DSGVTQTPKHLITATGQRVTLRCSPRSGDLSVYWYQQSLDQGLQFLIQYYNGEERAKGNILERFSAQQFPDLHSELNLSSLELGDSALYFCASSTLPGQGIYEQYFGPGTRLTVT.

This clone was found a few times. The chain carries TRBV4-3 and TRBJ2-2, with D tentatively TRBD2 (7 bases). V was clipped by 3 bases and J by 8 bases, with 10 bases between them. The CDR3 sequence is 13 residues long. Germline lookup yields CDR1 LGHNA and CDR2 YSLEER. CDR3 in amino acids: CASSHRGGGELFF. The CDR3 nucleotides are TGCGCCAGCAGCCACAGGGGAGGGGGGGAGCTGTTTTTT.

The genes are TRBV10-3 and TRBJ2-6, with TRBD1 matching over 9 bases. V was pared by 5 bases and J by 2 bases, with 4 bases of the junction left unmatched. The CDR3 sequence is 16 residues long. Germline CDR1 ENHRY, CDR2 SYGVKD. CDR3 sequence reads: CAISPGTGTGANVLTF. CDR3 sequence (DNA): TGTGCCATCAGTCCCGGGACAGGGACTGGGGCCAACGTCCTGACTTTC.

The V call is TRBV29-1, the J call TRBJ1-1, with 7 nucleotides matching TRBD1. Per the germline V gene, CDR1 is SQVTM and CDR2 is ANQGSEA. V shed 5 bases, J shed 0 bases, and the junction held 3 bases outside the gene matches. The CDR3 runs to 13 residues. CDR3 residues: CSVLQGMNTEAFF. CDR3 nucleotides: TGCAGCGTTTTACAGGGGATGAACACTGAAGCTTTCTTT.

This chain links TRBV5-1 with TRBJ2-5; D is undetermined. The CDR3 has 13 amino acids. The germline V gene has CDR1 SGHRS and CDR2 YFSETQ. The ends were cut back, 4 bases at V and 4 bases at J, with 11 bases in the middle. This CDR3 is CASSQAPSETQYF. The CDR3 DNA reads as TGCGCCAGCAGCCAGGCCCCCTCAGAGACCCAGTACTTC.

This clone was detected a few times. The chain recombines TRBV18 with TRBJ2-7, with TRBD1 identical over 7 bases. The CDR3 covers 14 residues. V lost 5 bases, J lost 2 bases, and 6 bases stayed unmatched. Germline V gene data show CDR1 as KGHSH and CDR2 as LQKENI. The CDR3 is CASSDRVGAYEQYF. In nucleotides, the CDR3 is TGTGCCAGCTCAGACAGGGTGGGGGCCTACGAGCAGTACTTC. The full variable domain, rest sourced from reference TRBV18 and TRBJ2-7, is NAGVMQNPRHLVRRRGQEARLRCSPMKGHSHVYWYRQLPEEGLKFMVYLQKENIIDESGMPKERFSAEFPKEGPSILRIQQVVRGDSAAYFCASSDRVGAYEQYFGPGTRLTVT.

J is TRBJ1-6 and V is TRBV7-9; 8 nucleotides agree with TRBD1. The germline gives CDR1 SEHNR, CDR2 FQNEAQ (reference sequence). J was trimmed by 9 bases and V by 5 bases; bases with no gene match: 9. This CDR3 is 15 amino acids long. The CDR3: CASSPRQGRSSPLHF. CDR3 in DNA: TGTGCCAGCAGCCCCAGACAGGGGAGGAGTTCACCCCTCCACTTT.

The genes are TRBV27 and TRBJ2-2; D is possibly TRBD2 (5 bases). The CDR3 spans 14 residues. V was pared by 3 bases and J by 4 bases, with 9 bases between. CDR1 and CDR2 from the germline V gene are MNHEY and SMNVEV (reference sequence). The CDR3 protein is CASSFAGPTGELFF. The CDR3 DNA reads as TGTGCCAGCAGTTTCGCGGGTCCCACCGGGGAGCTGTTTTTT.

V usage is TRBV29-1 and J usage is TRBJ1-1; the D is unclear. V shed 8 bases and J shed 0 bases, with 13 bases lying between them. This CDR3 contains 13 residues. Germline V gene lookup returns CDR1 SQVTM and CDR2 ANQGSEA. The CDR3 bases are TGCAGCTTATCATTCGGTCTGAACACTGAAGCTTTCTTT. It codes for CSLSFGLNTEAFF.

V and J are TRBV28 and TRBJ1-2; 7 positions agree with TRBD1. The V segment lost 7 bases and the J segment 5 bases; nucleotides outside the gene matches: 10. Germline CDR1 and CDR2: MDHEN and SYDVKM. This CDR3 has 14 amino acids. The CDR3 bases are TGTGCCAGCACCCCGGGGGACAGAACATATGGCTACACCTTC. Translation: CASTPGDRTYGYTF.

The chain uses TRBV29-1 and TRBJ2-5; 7 bases are shared with TRBD1. CDR1 and CDR2 from the germline V gene are SQVTM and ANQGSEA. With V trimmed by 3 bases and J by 5 bases, 3 bases remained unmatched. The length of the CDR3 is 12 residues. The CDR3 loop reads CSVDSRGETQYF. The CDR3 coding sequence is TGCAGCGTTGACTCCAGGGGGGAGACCCAGTACTTC.